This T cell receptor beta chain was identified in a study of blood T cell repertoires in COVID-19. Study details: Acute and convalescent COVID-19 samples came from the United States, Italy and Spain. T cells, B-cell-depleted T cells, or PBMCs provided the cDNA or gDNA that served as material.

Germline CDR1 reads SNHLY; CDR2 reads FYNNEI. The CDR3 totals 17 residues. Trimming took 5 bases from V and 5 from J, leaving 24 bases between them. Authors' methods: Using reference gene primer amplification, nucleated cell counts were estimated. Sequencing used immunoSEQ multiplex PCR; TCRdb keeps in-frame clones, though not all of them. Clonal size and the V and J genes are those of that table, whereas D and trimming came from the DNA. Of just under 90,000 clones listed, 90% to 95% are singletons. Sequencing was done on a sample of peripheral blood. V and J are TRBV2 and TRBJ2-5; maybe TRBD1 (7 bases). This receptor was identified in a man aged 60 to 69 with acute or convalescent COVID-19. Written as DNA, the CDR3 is TGTGCCAGCAGTATTCCCAGGGGGGCCCCCGGGCCGGAGACCCAGTACTTC. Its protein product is CASSIPRGAPGPETQYF.